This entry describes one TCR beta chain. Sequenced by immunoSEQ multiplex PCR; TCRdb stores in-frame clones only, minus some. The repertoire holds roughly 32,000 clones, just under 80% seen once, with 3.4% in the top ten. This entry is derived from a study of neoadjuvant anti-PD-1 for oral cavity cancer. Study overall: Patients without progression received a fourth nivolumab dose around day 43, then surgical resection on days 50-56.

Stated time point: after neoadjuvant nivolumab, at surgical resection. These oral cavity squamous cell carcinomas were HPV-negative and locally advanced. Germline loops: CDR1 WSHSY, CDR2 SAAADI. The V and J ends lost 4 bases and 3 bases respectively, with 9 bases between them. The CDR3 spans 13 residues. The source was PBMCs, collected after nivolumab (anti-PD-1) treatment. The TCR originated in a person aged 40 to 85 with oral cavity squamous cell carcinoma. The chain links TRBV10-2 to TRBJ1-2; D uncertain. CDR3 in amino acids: CASSGQEHYGYTF. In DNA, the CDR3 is TGCGCCAGCAGTGGGCAGGAACACTATGGCTACACCTTC.